This T cell receptor beta chain was sequenced during a study of cytomegalovirus exposure and HLA in healthy donors. Study-level background: Earlier results showed roughly 120 million unique TCR beta sequences derived from approximately 170 million T cells.

About this clone itself: Its specificity is unknown.

The PCR used 60 Vbeta and 13 Jbeta primers. Profiling relied on immunoSEQ multiplex PCR, and the TCRdb table lists in-frame clones only, not all of them. The sample has some 70,000 clones, 82% seen once. Overall study results and limits: Immune exposure information comprised only CMV serostatus. An Asian-associated ancestry cluster reportedly showed fewer N-insertions than the approximately 690-donor mean in a later analysis.

This CDR3 spans 17 amino acids. Germline V lookup: CDR1 SGHTA, CDR2 FQGTGA. V was clipped by 2 bases and J by 4 bases; unmatched bases: 11. The source of this sequence is a man between 18 and 29 years old in good health and CMV-seronegative. Source material: PBMCs. V and J are TRBV7-3 and TRBJ2-3, with TRBD2 matching 8 bases. CDR3: CASSLGPAGAVADTQYF. Here the CDR3 DNA reads TGTGCCAGCAGCTTAGGGCCAGCGGGGGCCGTGGCAGATACGCAGTATTTT.